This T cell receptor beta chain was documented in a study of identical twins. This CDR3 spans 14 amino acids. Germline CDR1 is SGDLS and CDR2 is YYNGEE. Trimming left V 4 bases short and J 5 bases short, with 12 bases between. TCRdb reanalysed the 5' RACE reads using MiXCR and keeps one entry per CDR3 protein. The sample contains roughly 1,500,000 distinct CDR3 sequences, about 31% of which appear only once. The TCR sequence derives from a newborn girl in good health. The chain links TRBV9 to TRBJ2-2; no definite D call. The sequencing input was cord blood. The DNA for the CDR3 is TGTGCCAGCAGCTCCCCCCCAAGAACCGGGGAGCTGTTTTTT. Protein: CASSSPPRTGELFF.